One sample yielded the 3 T cell receptor beta chains listed below, sequenced in a study of shared clonotypes between healthy human individuals. Here immunoSEQ multiplex PCR was the method, and the copy in TCRdb shows in-frame clones only, minus some. The sample has 2 million to 2.5 million clones, about 90% seen once; the top ten hold about 0.41%. Sequenced: naive CD4+ T cells from PBMCs. Subset meaning: CD45RA+ positively selected. The receptors stem from a man aged 18 to 30 in good health. Some clones in this sample may be carry-over from other donors' samples.

The chain is built from TRBV9 and TRBJ2-1, with D unclear. Trimming shortened V by 4 bases and J by 0 bases, and 20 bases separated the two germline ends. Per the germline V gene, CDR1 is SGDLS and CDR2 is YYNGEE. This CDR3 is 18 amino acids long. As DNA, the CDR3 is TGTGCCAGCAGCCCCGACCGATGGGGTGCCAGCTCCTACAATGAGCAGTTCTTC. It translates to CASSPDRWGASSYNEQFF.

CDR3 amino acids: CASNRGRGGNEQFF. CDR3 DNA sequence: TGTGCCAGCAATCGAGGCAGGGGGGGGAATGAGCAGTTCTTC. The rearrangement joins TRBV2 to TRBJ2-1; D may be TRBD1 or TRBD2 (7 bases each). The CDR3 has 14 residues. Germline-derived CDR1 and CDR2 are SNHLY and FYNNEI. V lost 7 bases, J lost 7 bases, and 17 bases lay in between.

The chain couples TRBV7-7 to TRBJ2-7; perhaps TRBD1 as D (6 bases). The germline CDR1 and CDR2 sequences are SSHAT and FNYEAQ (reference sequence). This CDR3 has 14 residues. The germline V and J ends were trimmed by 4 bases and 2 bases, with 12 bases remaining between them. This chain's CDR3 is CASSSTDRPYEQYF. The CDR3 DNA follows: TGTGCCAGCAGCTCCACCGACAGGCCCTACGAGCAGTACTTC.